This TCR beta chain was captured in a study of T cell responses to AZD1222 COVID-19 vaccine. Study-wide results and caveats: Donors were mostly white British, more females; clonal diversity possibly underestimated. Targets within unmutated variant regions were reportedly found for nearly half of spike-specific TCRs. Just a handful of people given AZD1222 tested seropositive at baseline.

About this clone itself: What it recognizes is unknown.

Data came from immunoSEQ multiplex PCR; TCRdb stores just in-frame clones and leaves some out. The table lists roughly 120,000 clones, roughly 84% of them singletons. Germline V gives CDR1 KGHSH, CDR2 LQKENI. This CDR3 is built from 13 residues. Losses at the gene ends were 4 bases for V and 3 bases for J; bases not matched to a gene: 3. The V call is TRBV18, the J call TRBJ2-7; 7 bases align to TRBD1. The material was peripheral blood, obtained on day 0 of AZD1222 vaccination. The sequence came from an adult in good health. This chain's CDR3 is CASSQDRYYEQYF. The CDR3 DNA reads TGTGCCAGCTCACAGGACAGGTACTACGAGCAGTACTTC.